This T cell receptor (beta chain) was captured in a study of blood T cell repertoires in COVID-19. Some clones are missing from TCRdb's copy, which holds only in-frame ones; the method was immunoSEQ multiplex PCR. The sample consists of 120,000 or so clones, roughly four fifths of them appearing once. Sequencing was performed on peripheral blood. The receptor was isolated from a woman aged 50 to 65 with acute or convalescent COVID-19.

CDR3 in DNA: TGTGCCATCAGTGACGGACTAGCAATCTACCACGAGCAGTACTTC. It encodes CAISDGLAIYHEQYF. The V call is TRBV10-3, the J call TRBJ2-7, with 8 positions matching TRBD2. The CDR3 loop spans 15 amino acids. Germline-derived CDR1 and CDR2 are ENHRY and SYGVKD. The trim removed 3 bases at V and 5 bases at J, leaving 9 bases unmatched.